This is a list of T cell receptor beta chains from one sample in a study of Graves' ophthalmopathy and Graves' hyperthyroidism. TCRdb reprocessed the multiplex PCR reads via MiXCR and lists one record per CDR3 protein. This sample yields about 390,000 distinct CDR3 sequences, of which about 16% are seen a single time; roughly 7% belongs to the top ten. Sequencing was carried out using peripheral blood. The origin of the receptors is a woman aged 18-35 years with stable Graves' hyperthyroidism. The CDR3 runs from the conserved cysteine through the conserved F or W. D genes are given only for firm matches. The size entry is marked missing in some rows and otherwise reads once, few, many or a size class.

cdr3_nt cdr3_aa v_call clone_size d_call j_call
TGCAGTGCTAGTTTTCGGGACGCGGGGACAGCCCGACTGCTCTATGGCTACACCTTC CSASFRDAGTARLLYGYTF TRBV20-1 many TRBD1 TRBJ1-2
TGTGCCAGCAGCCTACAAGGGGCCGGGGCAGGTATTTACGAGCAGTACTTC CASSLQGAGAGIYEQYF TRBV11-2 few . TRBJ2-7
TGTGCCAGCAGCTTATTCTCGTCTATCGTCCAAGAGACCCAGTACTTC CASSLFSSIVQETQYF TRBV11-2 many . TRBJ2-5
TGCAGTGCCACGGACTGGATGAACACTGAAGCTTTCTTT CSATDWMNTEAFF TRBV20-1 once . TRBJ1-1
TGTGCCAGTAGTGCCACACATCTAAGCAATCAGCCCCAGCATTTT CASSATHLSNQPQHF TRBV19 many . TRBJ1-5
TGTGCCAGCAGCTTAGTAAGGGGAACCAAAAACATTCAGTACTTC CASSLVRGTKNIQYF TRBV11-2 many . TRBJ2-4
TGTGCCAGCAGTTTATATAGGACAGGCGTCTACGAGCAGTACTTC CASSLYRTGVYEQYF TRBV27 many TRBD1 TRBJ2-7
TGCGCCAGCAGCGAGTCCCGTAACACCGGGGAGCTGTTTTTT CASSESRNTGELFF TRBV10-1 . . TRBJ2-2
TGTGCCAGCAGTTTACGGGGACAGGGACCATACTATGGCTACACCTTC CASSLRGQGPYYGYTF TRBV27 many TRBD1 TRBJ1-2
TGTGCCAGCAGTTACACAGGACAGCACGTGAAGGCTTTCTTT CASSYTGQHVKAFF TRBV6-2/TRBV6-3 . . TRBJ1-1
TGTGCCAGCAGCGAAGGGGAGCTGTTTTTT CASSEGELFF TRBV12-3/TRBV12-4 many . TRBJ2-2
TGTGCCAGCAGCCCTAGGGGGACAGGGAGCCACGAGCAGTACTTC CASSPRGTGSHEQYF TRBV12-3/TRBV12-4 . TRBD1 TRBJ2-7
TGTGCCAGCAGCGGCGAAAGGGGGCCCTACGAGCAGTACTTC CASSGERGPYEQYF TRBV6-1 many TRBD1 TRBJ2-7
TGTGCCAGCAGCCAACGGAGCTACGAGCAGTACTTC CASSQRSYEQYF TRBV3-1 many . TRBJ2-7
TGCAGTGCTAGAGGGGGAGCGGGGGGGCCGGAGACCCAGTACTTC CSARGGAGGPETQYF TRBV20-1 few TRBD2 TRBJ2-5
TGTGCCAGCAGCTTGGCCGAAGGGTATCAGAATGGCTATGGCTACACCTTC CASSLAEGYQNGYGYTF TRBV5-4 . . TRBJ1-2
TGTGCCTTCACAGCCTTCTATGGCTACACCTTC CAFTAFYGYTF TRBV12-3/TRBV12-4 many . TRBJ1-2
TGTGCCAGCAGCCAAGCTGCACCCTCCTACGAGCAGTACTTC CASSQAAPSYEQYF TRBV3-1 . . TRBJ2-7
TGTGCCAGCAGTCCCAACTTCCAGGGAACCGGGGAGCTGTTTTTT CASSPNFQGTGELFF TRBV6-2/TRBV6-3 many . TRBJ2-2
TGTGCCAGCAGTCCAATCGGGGTGAGGGAGACCCAGTACTTC CASSPIGVRETQYF TRBV27 few . TRBJ2-5
TGTGCCAGCGAAGGCCCACAAGAGACCCAGTACTTC CASEGPQETQYF TRBV28 . . TRBJ2-5
TGTGCCAGCTTCCGGGCGGGGAACACTGAAGCTTTCTTT CASFRAGNTEAFF TRBV28 many . TRBJ1-1
TGTGCCAGCAGCTTAGATCCAAGGGGAGGCTACGAGCAGTACTTC CASSLDPRGGYEQYF TRBV11-3 many . TRBJ2-7
TGTGCCAGCAGCCAATTAGAACTTAGCAATCAGCCCCAGCATTTT CASSQLELSNQPQHF TRBV16 many . TRBJ1-5
TGTGCCAGCAGTACACTGAGCTCCTACGAGCAGTACTTC CASSTLSSYEQYF TRBV13 many . TRBJ2-7
TGCAGCGTCGAAATGGTTATGCCCTACAATGAGCAGTTCTTC CSVEMVMPYNEQFF TRBV29-1 few . TRBJ2-1
TGTGCCAGCAGTTCTTGGGCGAGCGGGACGACCTCCACCTACGAGCAGTACTTC CASSSWASGTTSTYEQYF TRBV28 once TRBD2 TRBJ2-7
TGTGCCAGCAGTTCCTACAGGGGGCGCAACGAGCAGTACTTC CASSSYRGRNEQYF TRBV28 . TRBD1 TRBJ2-7
TGTGCCAGCAGCCTCATTGGACAGAGCGGAAACACCATATATTTT CASSLIGQSGNTIYF TRBV3-1 . . TRBJ1-3
TGTGCCAGCAGGTACCGGGACGTGAACTACGAGCAGTACTTC CASRYRDVNYEQYF TRBV6-5 many . TRBJ2-7
TGTGCCACCAGTGATCGGGTGGACTACGAGCAGTACTTC CATSDRVDYEQYF TRBV24-1 many . TRBJ2-7
TGCGCCAGCAGCTTAATGACAGGGGACAACACTGAAGCTTTCTTT CASSLMTGDNTEAFF TRBV5-1 many TRBD1 TRBJ1-1
TGTGCCAGCAGACTACAGGGAAACACCATATATTTT CASRLQGNTIYF TRBV6-5 many . TRBJ1-3
TGTGCCAGTAGTATCCCTGATTCACCCCTCCACTTT CASSIPDSPLHF TRBV19 . . TRBJ1-6
TGTGCCAGCAATACAAAACGGAACACCGGGGAGCTGTTTTTT CASNTKRNTGELFF TRBV7-2 few . TRBJ2-2
TGTGCCAGCAGTTACGGACAGGTTGGCCGTACGGAGACCCAGTACTTC CASSYGQVGRTETQYF TRBV6-5 many TRBD1 TRBJ2-5
TGTGCCAGCAGTTCCACAGGGAACGAGGGCGAGCAGTACTTC CASSSTGNEGEQYF TRBV6-5 many . TRBJ2-7
TGTGCCAGCAGCGTCTACAGGGGAAGCAATCAGCCCCAGCATTTT CASSVYRGSNQPQHF TRBV2 many TRBD1 TRBJ1-5
TGTGCCAGCAGCTTAGGCCAGGGAACGAGCTCTGGAAACACCATATATTTT CASSLGQGTSSGNTIYF TRBV11-2 many . TRBJ1-3
TGCAGCGTTGGGTGGAATTTGAACACTGAAGCTTTCTTT CSVGWNLNTEAFF TRBV29-1 many . TRBJ1-1
TGTGCTAGTGGTTTGGTGGCCCGAGGTAGCAATCAGCCCCAGCATTTT CASGLVARGSNQPQHF TRBV12-5 many . TRBJ1-5
TGTGCCAGCAGTTCGGGACAGGGGAACATTCAGTACTTC CASSSGQGNIQYF TRBV11-1 . TRBD1 TRBJ2-4
TGTGCCAGCAGTGATACGGAGAGCACTGAAGCTTTCTTT CASSDTESTEAFF TRBV2 few . TRBJ1-1
TGTGCCAGCAGTTACTACCGGGACAGGCCAGGCGGGGAGCTGTTTTTT CASSYYRDRPGGELFF TRBV6-5 . TRBD1 TRBJ2-2
TGTGCCAGCAGTTACAGACAGCAGAACACCGGGGAGCTGTTTTTT CASSYRQQNTGELFF TRBV6-5 many . TRBJ2-2
TGTGCCAGCAGTCACAAAGGTGGCTACACCTTC CASSHKGGYTF TRBV6-5 many . TRBJ1-2
TGTGCCAGCAGCTTAGTTAAGGGTTTGGGCTACGAGCAGTACTTC CASSLVKGLGYEQYF TRBV7-2 many . TRBJ2-7
TGCAGTGCTAAGGGGGCTGGGGCCAACGTCCTGACTTTC CSAKGAGANVLTF TRBV20-1 many . TRBJ2-6
TGTGCCAGCAGCTTACTGTTGGAGACCCAGTACTTC CASSLLLETQYF TRBV7-2 many . TRBJ2-5
TGTGCCAGCAGCTTGAGCAGGGTCTCAGAGACCCAGTACTTC CASSLSRVSETQYF TRBV12-3/TRBV12-4 many . TRBJ2-5
TGCGCCAGCAGCTTGGAGCGGATACTTAGCAATCAGCCCCAGCATTTT CASSLERILSNQPQHF TRBV5-1 many . TRBJ1-5
TGTGCCAGTGGGACAGGGGTTAATCAGCCCCAGCATTTT CASGTGVNQPQHF TRBV28 many TRBD1 TRBJ1-5
TGTGCCAGCAGCTTATGGGACAATGGAGCGGAGGAGCAGTACTTC CASSLWDNGAEEQYF TRBV7-9 many . TRBJ2-7
TGTGCCAGTAGTATTTCCGGGACGGCAAACACTGAAGCTTTCTTT CASSISGTANTEAFF TRBV19 many . TRBJ1-1